What follows describes a single T cell receptor (beta chain). Irradiated, violet-dye-labeled stimulator cells, approximately 200,000 in number, were plated with approximately 200,000 CFSE-labeled responder cells. CFSE-low proliferating responders, CD3+CD4+ and CD3+CD8+, were sorted post-reaction. Repertoires were generated with immunoSEQ multiplex PCR, while TCRdb's copy carries only in-frame clones and drops some. The repertoire holds about 15,000 clones, with approximately 38% as singletons. The data derive from a study of graft-versus-host responses after intestinal transplantation. Findings and limits, study-wide: Ileal or blood samples showed some GvH clones first, and such clones were also found in recipient marrow. Graft-donor T cell macrochimerism coincided with high graft-versus-host to host-versus-graft clonal ratios in allografts. An association linked early post-transplant HvG declines with peak circulating GvH clone levels.

The germline V gene encodes CDR1 SGHVS and CDR2 FNYEAQ. The CDR3 sequence is 13 residues long. J was trimmed by 7 bases and V by 2 bases; bases with no gene match: 1. Here the sequenced sample was alloreactive CD8+ T cells from a mixed lymphocyte reaction culture, taken before intestinal transplant. Subset here: CFSE-low proliferating T cells sorted from approximately 6-day pre-transplant mixed lymphocyte reaction (GvH or HvG direction). The clonotype was recovered from a human patient who received an intestinal transplant. The chain combines TRBV7-6 with TRBJ1-4, with 7 positions matching TRBD1. The CDR3 DNA reads as TGTGCCAGCAGCTTAAGACAGGGTGAAAAACTGTTTTTT. It codes for CASSLRQGEKLFF.